These 23 T cell receptor beta chains were all obtained from the same sample, sequenced in a study of T-cell memory formation after mild COVID-19. In TCRdb, the 5' RACE reads were re-called with MiXCR into one record per CDR3 protein. Here the sample spans hundreds of thousands of distinct CDR3 sequences, roughly 25% being singletons. The sequenced sample consisted of PBMCs or a T cell subset sorted from them (not recorded which). These receptors all come from an adult woman who had mild COVID-19 (a few samples of this study predate the infection). Cell type and time point are not known.

This clonotype has just one count. This chain uses TRBV19 with TRBJ1-1; D gene uncertain. CDR3 length equals 12 residues. Germline V gene data show CDR1 as LNHDA and CDR2 as SQIVND (reference sequence). Trimming removed 3 bases from V and 0 bases from J, with 2 bases in between. CDR3: CASSMLNTEAFF. The DNA for the CDR3 is TGTGCCAGTAGTATGCTGAACACTGAAGCTTTCTTT. The full variable domain, in which reference TRBV19 and TRBJ1-1 provide the parts outside the CDR3, is DGGITQSPKYLFRKEGQNVTLSCEQNLNHDAMYWYRQDPGQGLRLIYYSQIVNDFQKGDIAEGYSVSREKKESFPLTVTSAQKNPTAFYLCASSMLNTEAFFGQGTRLTVV.

The chain is built from TRBV7-6 and TRBJ2-5; possibly TRBD2 for D (6 bases). V gave up 7 bases and J gave up 0 bases, with 9 bases separating them. The germline V gene has CDR1 SGHVS and CDR2 FNYEAQ. This CDR3 contains 13 residues. For the CDR3, the DNA is TGTGCCAGCAATAAGCGGGACCAAGAGACCCAGTACTTC. Translation: CASNKRDQETQYF. Full variable domain (missing parts from reference TRBV7-6 and TRBJ2-5): GAGVSQSPRYKVTKRGQDVALRCDPISGHVSLYWYRQALGQGPEFLTYFNYEAQQDKSGLPNDRFSAERPEGSISTLTIQRTEQRDSAMYRCASNKRDQETQYFGPGTRLLVL.

The chain has TRBV19 and TRBJ1-1; a weak D match, TRBD1 (6 bases). CDR1 LNHDA and CDR2 SQIVND come from the germline V gene (reference sequence). This CDR3 contains 12 residues. V lost 5 bases to trimming and J lost 12 bases, with 16 bases between them. CDR3 nucleotide sequence: TGTGCCAGTAGTGGCCGTCCAGGGGAATCTTTCTTT. This codes for CASSGRPGESFF.

The V and J genes are TRBV7-9 and TRBJ2-2; D uncertain. The V gene lost 6 bases and the J gene lost 8 bases, with 19 bases spanning the gap. The CDR3 loop spans 15 amino acids. CDR1 and CDR2 (germline): SEHNR, FQNEAQ (reference sequence). CDR3 protein: CASSSARRVWGELFF. The CDR3 DNA reads TGTGCCAGCAGTTCCGCTCGACGAGTCTGGGGGGAGCTGTTTTTT.

This clonotype was counted a few times. The chain employs TRBV12-3 or TRBV12-4 and TRBJ2-1; 11 nucleotides align to TRBD2. V gave up 3 bases and J gave up 6 bases; unmatched junction bases: 28. The CDR3 loop spans 23 amino acids. The CDR3 here is CASSFVLARALAMTSGIGNEQFF. CDR3 DNA: TGTGCCAGCAGTTTCGTTCTGGCGCGGGCTCTGGCAATGACTAGCGGGATTGGCAATGAGCAGTTCTTC.

CDR3 protein: CASSLEGQGVRGRNEKLFF. Here the CDR3 DNA reads TGTGCCAGCAGCTTGGAGGGACAGGGCGTGAGGGGTCGTAATGAAAAACTGTTTTTT. The chain carries TRBV5-6 and TRBJ1-4; 9 nucleotides agree with TRBD1. From germline, CDR1 is SGHDT and CDR2 YYEEEE. The length of the CDR3 is 19 residues. V gave up 0 bases and J gave up 4 bases; unmatched junction bases: 13.

The chain carries TRBV5-6 and TRBJ1-2, with D perhaps matching TRBD1 (5 bases). Trimming shortened V by 2 bases and J by 3 bases, and 14 bases separated the two germline ends. This CDR3 is 15 amino acids long. Germline V gene lookup returns CDR1 SGHDT and CDR2 YYEEEE. This CDR3 reads CASSFPGGRDYGYTF. DNA for the CDR3: TGTGCCAGCAGCTTCCCGGGGGGACGGGACTATGGCTACACCTTC.

The rearrangement joins TRBV24-1 to TRBJ2-1; 8 bases fit TRBD1. V lost 3 bases and J lost 5; bases outside the gene matches: 8. CDR1 and CDR2 (germline): KGHDR, SFDVKD. The CDR3 has 16 amino acids. The CDR3 here is CATSDPRTGSNNEQFF. DNA for the CDR3: TGTGCCACCAGTGATCCTCGGACAGGGAGCAACAATGAGCAGTTCTTC.

The rearrangement uses TRBV5-1 and TRBJ1-1; D is unclear. V was cut by 0 bases and J by 1 base, with 10 bases left in between. Germline V lookup: CDR1 SGHRS, CDR2 YFSETQ. The CDR3 extends over 15 amino acids. CDR3 nucleotides: TGCGCCAGCAGCTTGGGCCGCAGACCGAACACTGAAGCTTTCTTT. This codes for CASSLGRRPNTEAFF.

V and J are TRBV29-1 and TRBJ1-2; D unclear. Trimming pared 3 bases from V and 7 bases from J, leaving 12 bases between. Germline loops: CDR1 SQVTM, CDR2 ANQGSEA. This CDR3 spans 12 amino acids. CDR3 amino acids: CSVETRLGGYTF. CDR3 nucleotide sequence: TGCAGCGTTGAGACACGGCTAGGTGGCTACACCTTC.

This clonotype occurred a few times. The genes are TRBV12-5 and TRBJ2-1; no clear D. The CDR3 is 14 residues long. CDR1 is LGHNT and CDR2 is FRNRAP in the germline V gene. The V end lost 0 bases, the J end lost 3 bases, and 6 bases lay between the germline ends. This CDR3 reads CASGLVPGYNEQFF. DNA for the CDR3: TGTGCTAGTGGTTTGGTACCGGGCTACAATGAGCAGTTCTTC.

Note on this clonotype: A read error may produce the germline difference seen at one junction end. The rearrangement links TRBV29-1 to TRBJ1-1; D is unresolved. This CDR3 comprises 12 residues. The germline V gene has CDR1 SQVTM and CDR2 ANQGSEA. In DNA, the CDR3 is TGCAGCGTTGGGATCGGGGAGACTGGAGCTTTCTTT. Translating it yields CSVGIGETGAFF.

This clonotype has a single count. The rearrangement links TRBV7-6 to TRBJ2-1; D gene uncertain. Germline CDR1 SGHVS, CDR2 FNYEAQ. The V end was cut by 1 base, the J end by 5 bases, with 9 bases between. The CDR3 spans 14 residues. The CDR3 DNA follows: TGTGCCAGCAGCTTAGAACTACCCGACAATGAGCAGTTCTTC. Translation: CASSLELPDNEQFF.

For the CDR3, the DNA is TGTGCCAGCAGCTTGGCAACAGGGCTCACTGAAGCTTTCTTT. The encoded protein is CASSLATGLTEAFF. The chain combines TRBV5-4 with TRBJ1-1; D might be TRBD1 (6 bases). Trimming left V 0 bases short and J 4 bases short, with 10 bases between. The CDR3 has 14 residues. CDR1 is SGHNT and CDR2 is YYREEE in the germline V gene (reference sequence).

V is TRBV7-2 and J is TRBJ2-3; 14 bases agree with TRBD2. Per the germline V gene, CDR1 is SGHTA and CDR2 is FQGNSA. V trimming: 4 bases; J trimming: 6 bases; junction bases outside the gene matches: 3. This CDR3 is built from 15 residues. DNA for the CDR3: TGTGCCAGCAGCTGGACTAGCGGGGGGTTTGATACGCAGTATTTT. Residues: CASSWTSGGFDTQYF.

This clonotype appeared a few times. CDR3 amino acids: CASSYKQGLIYNEQFF. CDR3 nucleotide sequence: TGTGCCAGCAGTTATAAACAGGGATTAATCTACAATGAGCAGTTCTTC. J is TRBJ2-1 and V is TRBV11-3, with a possible D match to TRBD1 (6 bases). CDR1 is SGHNT, CDR2 YENEEA, per germline. With 6 bases removed from V and 3 bases from J, the gap between germline ends came to 18 bases. The CDR3 sequence is 16 residues long.

The chain links TRBV7-2 to TRBJ2-5, with D perhaps TRBD1 or TRBD2 (6 bases each). Germline CDR1 is SGHTA and CDR2 is FQGNSA. The CDR3 sequence is 14 residues long. With 4 bases removed from V and 7 bases from J, the gap between germline ends came to 16 bases. As DNA, the CDR3 is TGTGCCAGCAGCTCAGGAAGGGGGGCCGGGACCCAGTACTTC. Its protein product is CASSSGRGAGTQYF.

V gene TRBV29-1 combines with J gene TRBJ2-5; the D gene could be TRBD1 or TRBD2 (5 bases each). The CDR3 is made up of 14 amino acids. V dropped 7 bases and J dropped 2 bases, with 17 bases sitting between them. From germline, CDR1 is SQVTM and CDR2 ANQGSEA. The CDR3 spells CSGRPGRMQETQYF. CDR3 sequence (DNA): TGCAGCGGCCGGCCGGGACGGATGCAAGAGACCCAGTACTTC.

This clonotype was recorded a few times. At one end, the junction sequence differs from germline, possibly due to a read error. The chain recombines TRBV12-3 or TRBV12-4 with TRBJ1-2; 7 nucleotides align to TRBD1. The CDR3 contains 13 residues. CDR3 sequence reads: CASRLGQVHGYTF. The CDR3 DNA sequence: TGTGCCAGCAGATTAGGACAGGTCCATGGCTACACCTTC.

The chain joins TRBV20-1 to TRBJ2-7; possibly TRBD2 for D (6 bases). V was cut by 3 bases and J by 1 base, with 13 bases left in between. The germline V gene has CDR1 DFQATT and CDR2 SNEGSKA (reference sequence). The CDR3 spans 14 residues. Written as DNA, the CDR3 is TGCAGTGCTAGGTCGGGTAGCGGTTCCTACGAGCAGTACTTC. Translation: CSARSGSGSYEQYF.

The table lists this clonotype with a few counts. The V call is TRBV5-1, the J call TRBJ2-1; 11 positions match TRBD2. CDR3 length: 18 residues. Germline V lookup: CDR1 SGHRS, CDR2 YFSETQ. V was pared by 7 bases and J by 2 bases, with 14 bases of the junction left unmatched. CDR3 region: CASSPSGGSRGPYNEQFF. CDR3 nucleotides: TGCGCCAGCTCTCCTAGCGGGGGGAGCCGGGGCCCCTACAATGAGCAGTTCTTC.

The chain links TRBV11-2 to TRBJ1-2, with no clear D. Between the trimmed V and J ends, which lost 4 bases and 6 bases, there was a span of 15 bases. This CDR3 is 14 amino acids long. Germline lookup yields CDR1 SGHAT and CDR2 FQNNGV. The CDR3 bases are TGTGCCAGCAGCTCCTGGGAAGGCTGGCATGGCTACACCTTC. Residues: CASSSWEGWHGYTF.

This clonotype came up a few times. V gene TRBV18 combines with J gene TRBJ1-5; tentative D call: TRBD1 (6 bases). The germline CDR1 and CDR2 sequences are KGHSH and LQKENI. Trimming cost V 2 bases and J 5 bases, with 10 bases left between them. CDR3 length: 14 residues. CDR3 sequence: CASSPYEGDQPQHF. CDR3 in DNA: TGTGCCAGCTCACCATACGAGGGGGATCAGCCCCAGCATTTT.